Below are 10 T cell receptor beta chains sequenced from a single sample in a study of OX40 agonist ivuxolimab in advanced cancers. The library was built by means of the immunoSEQ multiplex PCR assay. Imported from immuneACCESS, the table was reduced by TCRdb to in-frame sequences with V and J called. These copies leave out some clones; in studies compared against another copy, an unresolved V gene accounts for under half, and the cause of the remainder is not known. The sample profile shows some 96,000 clones; about 86% of them were found once. The biggest ten clones account for about 1.6% of the sample. Sequenced material: CD4+ or CD8+ T cells sorted from blood, taken in a trial of the OX40 agonist ivuxolimab. These receptors all stem from an adult with an advanced solid tumor such as melanoma, head and neck, liver or kidney cancer.

This clone was counted once. This rearrangement joins TRBV6-1 to TRBJ1-6; D gene unclear. V was clipped by 6 bases and J by 0 bases, with 9 bases between them. Looked up from germline, CDR1 is MNHNS and CDR2 is SASEGT. This CDR3 is built from 15 residues. CDR3 region: CASSAVSSYNSPLHF. As DNA, the CDR3 is TGTGCCAGCAGCGCAGTGAGCTCCTATAATTCACCCCTCCACTTT.

The gene calls are TRBV28 and TRBJ1-4; perhaps TRBD1 as D (6 bases). V was trimmed by 8 bases and J by 5 bases, leaving 15 bases between them. Germline V gene lookup returns CDR1 MDHEN and CDR2 SYDVKM. The CDR3 has 14 amino acids. This chain's CDR3 is CASSTGGANEKLFF. CDR3 nucleotides: TGTGCCAGCTCCACTGGGGGGGCGAATGAAAAACTGTTTTTT.

V usage is TRBV2 and J usage is TRBJ2-2; D perhaps matches TRBD1 (6 bases). CDR3 length: 14 residues. Trimming took 6 bases from V and 3 from J, leaving 11 bases between them. Looked up from germline, CDR1 is SNHLY and CDR2 is FYNNEI. The DNA of the CDR3 is TGTGCCAGCAGGGTCGGACAGTACACCGGGGAGCTGTTTTTT. Its translation is CASRVGQYTGELFF.

This sequence joins TRBV27 and TRBJ1-2; 7 bases match TRBD1. CDR1 and CDR2 (germline): MNHEY, SMNVEV (reference sequence). With V trimmed by 6 bases and J by 2 bases, 6 bases remained unmatched. The CDR3 spans 14 residues. The CDR3 region is CASSQGGFNYGYTF. The CDR3 bases are TGTGCCAGCAGCCAAGGGGGCTTCAACTATGGCTACACCTTC.

The CDR3 nucleotides read TGTGCCAGCAGCTTCGAGACAGGGACCGGGACCCAGTACTTC. It is translated as CASSFETGTGTQYF. The rearrangement uses TRBV7-2 and TRBJ2-5; TRBD1 matches at 7 bases. The ends lost 3 bases at V and 7 bases at J; junction bases unmatched: 8. The CDR3 spans 14 residues. Germline V CDR1 and CDR2: SGHTA, FQGNSA.

The V and J genes are TRBV5-1 and TRBJ1-3; D ambiguous. Germline CDR1 reads SGHRS; CDR2 reads YFSETQ. V dropped 1 base and J dropped 0 bases, with 11 bases sitting between them. The CDR3 length is 16 residues. The CDR3 region is CASSLWAASSGNTIYF. In nucleotides, the CDR3 is TGCGCCAGCAGCTTGTGGGCGGCAAGCTCTGGAAACACCATATATTTT. Full variable domain (outside the CDR3, taken from reference TRBV5-1 and TRBJ1-3): KAGVTQTPRYLIKTRGQQVTLSCSPISGHRSVSWYQQTPGQGLQFLFEYFSETQRNKGNFPGRFSGRQFSNSRSEMNVSTLELGDSALYLCASSLWAASSGNTIYFGEGSWLTVV.

The CDR3 region is CSVVTGNQPQHF. In nucleotides, the CDR3 is TGCAGCGTCGTTACAGGTAATCAGCCCCAGCATTTT. This chain links TRBV29-1 with TRBJ1-5, with D possibly being TRBD1 (5 bases). V was trimmed by 6 bases and J by 4 bases, leaving 10 bases between them. CDR1 is SQVTM, CDR2 ANQGSEA, per germline. The CDR3 length is 12 residues. The full variable domain, rest sourced from reference TRBV29-1 and TRBJ1-5, is SAVISQKPSRDICQRGTSLTIQCQVDSQVTMMFWYRQQPGQSLTLIATANQGSEATYESGFVIDKFPISRPNLTFSTLTVSNMSPEDSSIYLCSVVTGNQPQHFGDGTRLSIL.

This chain joins TRBV28 and TRBJ2-4, with 8 bases that match TRBD1. The V gene's germline CDR1 is MDHEN and CDR2 SYDVKM. J was trimmed by 12 bases and V by 5 bases; bases with no gene match: 12. The CDR3 has 14 amino acids. The CDR3 DNA follows: TGTGCCAGCAGTGAAACCGGACAGGGACGGGGTCAGTACTTC. It yields the protein CASSETGQGRGQYF. Together with reference TRBV28 and TRBJ2-4, the CDR3 gives the full variable domain: DVKVTQSSRYLVKRTGEKVFLECVQDMDHENMFWYRQDPGLGLRLIYFSYDVKMKEKGDIPEGYSVSREKKERFSLILESASTNQTSMYLCASSETGQGRGQYFGAGTRLSVL.

The chain recombines TRBV6-1 with TRBJ2-1; 9 nucleotides line up with TRBD1. Germline V lookup: CDR1 MNHNS, CDR2 SASEGT. Trimming at V came to 4 bases and at J to 4 bases, leaving 8 bases not matched to a gene. This CDR3 region has 16 residues. The CDR3 reads CASSARGQGTYNEQFF. The DNA for the CDR3 is TGTGCCAGCAGTGCTAGGGGACAGGGTACGTACAATGAGCAGTTCTTC.

The V and J genes are TRBV5-4 and TRBJ2-1; D gene ambiguous. V lost 4 bases and J 4 bases, leaving 12 bases between the germline ends. The CDR3 consists of 14 residues. Germline-derived CDR1 and CDR2 are SGHNT and YYREEE (reference sequence). The DNA for the CDR3 is TGTGCCAGCAGCCTGGGTGTCAGTTACAATGAGCAGTTCTTC. Translated: CASSLGVSYNEQFF.